The 16 T cell receptor beta chains listed next were all sequenced from one sample in a study of blood T cell repertoires in COVID-19 (TCRdb year 2020). The library was built by means of the immunoSEQ multiplex PCR assay. As stored in TCRdb, this immuneACCESS dataset retains in-frame rearrangements with V and J assigned. A fraction of the clones does not appear; measured against another copy, unresolved V genes explain less than half of the discrepancy, and the remainder lacks a known reason. The sample table records about 210,000 clones; around 90% of these occur just once. Around 1.2% of the sample belongs to the ten largest clones. The specimen sequenced was peripheral blood. The source is a man younger than 45 with acute or convalescent COVID-19.

The chain has TRBV4-1 and TRBJ2-3; 8 bases agree with TRBD2. This CDR3 is built from 17 residues. J lost 1 base, V lost 0 bases, and 6 bases had no gene match. Germline V gives CDR1 MGHRA, CDR2 YSYEKL. The CDR3 bases are TGCGCCAGCAGCCAAGATGTGAGGCGGGGGGGCACAGATACGCAGTATTTT. It specifies CASSQDVRRGGTDTQYF.

The chain joins TRBV30 to TRBJ1-3; no firm D call. Germline V gene lookup returns CDR1 GTSNPN and CDR2 SVGIG (reference sequence). This CDR3 has 15 amino acids. Trimming removed 4 bases at V and 2 bases at J, with 15 bases between. The CDR3 sequence is CAWTPLLGTGNTIYF. The CDR3 DNA sequence: TGTGCCTGGACCCCCCTACTAGGAACTGGAAACACCATATATTTT.

V gene TRBV19 combines with J gene TRBJ1-6; D perhaps matches TRBD1 (5 bases). Per the germline V gene, CDR1 is LNHDA and CDR2 is SQIVND (reference sequence). Trimming cost V 7 bases and J 9 bases, with 13 bases left between them. CDR3 length: 13 amino acids. CDR3 amino acids: CASNNGRGSPLHF. The CDR3 DNA reads as TGTGCCAGTAATAACGGGAGGGGTTCACCCCTCCACTTT.

The genes are TRBV5-1 and TRBJ2-7, with D unclear. V was clipped by 0 bases and J by 0 bases, with 4 bases between them. CDR3 size: 13 residues. CDR1 SGHRS and CDR2 YFSETQ come from the germline V gene. The CDR3, as DNA: TGCGCCAGCAGCTTGGGGAGCTCCTACGAGCAGTACTTC. Protein: CASSLGSSYEQYF.

This chain joins TRBV11-2 and TRBJ2-2; TRBD2 is a possible D gene (6 bases). Germline CDR1 reads SGHAT; CDR2 reads FQNNGV. V dropped 3 bases and J dropped 5 bases, with 7 bases sitting between them. The CDR3 extends over 13 amino acids. CDR3 nucleotide sequence: TGTGCCAGCAGCTTGGGGGGAACCGGGGAGCTGTTTTTT. It encodes CASSLGGTGELFF.

The chain is built from TRBV24-1 and TRBJ2-3, with D perhaps TRBD2 (6 bases). V dropped 3 bases and J dropped 2 bases, with 17 bases sitting between them. Germline CDR1 is KGHDR and CDR2 is SFDVKD. CDR3 length equals 17 residues. The CDR3 loop reads CATSDARTGTYTDTQYF. The DNA for the CDR3 is TGTGCCACCAGTGATGCGAGAACCGGGACTTACACAGATACGCAGTATTTT.

The chain joins TRBV30 to TRBJ2-7; possibly TRBD1 for D (5 bases). Trimming left V 7 bases short and J 1 base short, with 8 bases between. CDR1 and CDR2 from the germline V gene are GTSNPN and SVGIG (reference sequence). The CDR3 contains 11 residues. The CDR3, as DNA: TGTGCCTTGGCAGGGTCCTACGAGCAGTACTTC. It encodes CALAGSYEQYF.

The J gene is TRBJ1-2, the V gene TRBV29-1, with a weak D call TRBD1 (5 bases). V was clipped by 3 bases and J by 3 bases, with 11 bases between them. CDR3 length: 13 amino acids. Germline V gives CDR1 SQVTM, CDR2 ANQGSEA. DNA of the CDR3: TGCAGCGTTGAGGCAGGGCGTTACTATGGCTACACCTTC. As protein: CSVEAGRYYGYTF.

The chain uses TRBV28 and TRBJ2-3; no firm D call. Germline V lookup: CDR1 MDHEN, CDR2 SYDVKM. CDR3 size: 10 residues. Trimming removed 11 bases at V and 6 bases at J, with 9 bases between. The CDR3 DNA sequence: TGTGCCTCTTGGGCCGATACGCAGTATTTT. Its translation is CASWADTQYF.

V and J are TRBV18 and TRBJ1-3; TRBD1 agrees at 7 bases. CDR3 length: 15 amino acids. J was trimmed by 4 bases and V by 3 bases; bases with no gene match: 6. Germline values: CDR1 KGHSH, CDR2 LQKENI. CDR3 sequence (DNA): TGTGCCAGCTCACCCTCAAGGGGGCCAGGAAACACCATATATTTT. It specifies CASSPSRGPGNTIYF.

The chain recombines TRBV29-1 with TRBJ1-2; D may be TRBD1 (6 bases). The CDR3 contains 13 residues. Germline V gene lookup returns CDR1 SQVTM and CDR2 ANQGSEA. V lost 3 bases and J 5 bases, leaving 13 bases between the germline ends. DNA for the CDR3: TGCAGCGTTGAGGTTATTAGGGGGTATGGCTACACCTTC. Translated, it gives CSVEVIRGYGYTF.

This clone was seen a single time. The chain joins TRBV18 to TRBJ2-3; 7 positions match TRBD1. Germline CDR1 and CDR2: KGHSH and LQKENI. With V trimmed by 4 bases and J by 4 bases, 5 bases remained unmatched. The CDR3 is made up of 14 amino acids. The CDR3 protein is CASSLNQGADTQYF. CDR3 bases: TGTGCCAGCTCACTTAATCAGGGGGCAGATACGCAGTATTTT.

The chain is built from TRBV10-2 and TRBJ2-3; 7 bases are a match to TRBD2. Trimming took 6 bases from V and 4 from J; bases not matched to a gene: 13. Germline loops: CDR1 WSHSY, CDR2 SAAADI. The CDR3 length is 16 residues. CDR3 amino acids: CASRVSGGRAADTQYF. The CDR3 DNA is TGCGCCAGCAGGGTGTCCGGTGGGAGGGCCGCAGATACGCAGTATTTT.

CDR3 nucleotide sequence: TGTGCCAGCGGACTAGCGGGGGATCGCTTGCATGAGCAGTTCTTC. It yields the protein CASGLAGDRLHEQFF. This chain uses TRBV3-1 (or the pseudogene TRBV3-2) with TRBJ2-1, with 13 bases aligning to TRBD2. The CDR3 consists of 15 residues. Germline values: CDR1 LGHDT, CDR2 YNNKEL (reference sequence). The V segment lost 8 bases and the J segment 8 bases; nucleotides outside the gene matches: 9.

The chain joins TRBV11-2 to TRBJ2-1, with a possible D match to TRBD2 (6 bases). The CDR3 contains 16 residues. Germline V CDR1 and CDR2: SGHAT, FQNNGV. V lost 0 bases and J lost 8, with 17 bases in between. The CDR3 protein is CASSLDLQRVVHEQFF. The CDR3 DNA follows: TGTGCCAGCAGCTTAGATCTCCAGCGGGTGGTACATGAGCAGTTCTTC. Variable domain in full (rest from reference TRBV11-2 and TRBJ2-1): EAGVAQSPRYKIIEKRQSVAFWCNPISGHATLYWYQQILGQGPKLLIQFQNNGVVDDSQLPKDRFSAERLKGVDSTLKIQPAKLEDSAVYLCASSLDLQRVVHEQFFGPGTRLTVL.

V and J are TRBV7-9 and TRBJ2-7; D is uncertain. Between the trimmed V and J ends, which lost 1 base and 2 bases, there was a span of 9 bases. CDR1 and CDR2 from the germline V gene are SEHNR and FQNEAQ (reference sequence). The length of the CDR3 is 14 residues. In DNA form, the CDR3 reads TGTGCCAGCAGCTTAGACGCAGTAACCTACGAGCAGTACTTC. It specifies CASSLDAVTYEQYF.